The 9 T cell receptor beta chains below come from one sample, sequenced in a study of T cells in Graves' hyperthyroidism and ophthalmopathy. From RNA transcripts, TCR beta CDR3 regions were amplified. The HTBI set primed first-round TCR CDR3 RT-PCR. Each CDR3 protein gets one entry after TCRdb re-called the multiplex PCR reads with MiXCR. The sample shows fewer than 450,000 distinct CDR3 sequences, about a sixth of them seen only once. The sequenced sample consisted of blood. The source of these receptors is a woman in her 30s with Graves' hyperthyroidism that later progressed to Graves' ophthalmopathy.

This clonotype has at least ten counts. The chain joins TRBV20-1 to TRBJ2-5; the match to TRBD2 covers 9 bases. CDR3 length: 15 amino acids. J gave up 5 bases and V 6 bases, and 13 bases lay outside the gene matches. Germline-derived CDR1 and CDR2 are DFQATT and SNEGSKA (reference sequence). This CDR3 is CSALGDSGSIETQYF. Here the CDR3 DNA reads TGCAGTGCCCTGGGTGATAGCGGGAGTATCGAGACCCAGTACTTC.

Many counts were recorded for this clonotype. The rearrangement links TRBV11-2 to TRBJ1-6; no clear D gene. The germline gives CDR1 SGHAT, CDR2 FQNNGV. This CDR3 contains 14 residues. Trimming took 5 bases from V and 7 from J, leaving 12 bases between them. The chain's CDR3 is CASSPGHTNSPLHF. The CDR3 DNA sequence: TGTGCCAGCAGCCCTGGGCATACAAATTCACCCCTCCACTTT. Using reference TRBV11-2 and TRBJ1-6 for the parts outside the CDR3, the full variable domain is EAGVAQSPRYKIIEKRQSVAFWCNPISGHATLYWYQQILGQGPKLLIQFQNNGVVDDSQLPKDRFSAERLKGVDSTLKIQPAKLEDSAVYLCASSPGHTNSPLHFGNGTRLTVT.

The rearrangement joins TRBV12-3 or TRBV12-4 to TRBJ1-1; 8 nucleotides agree with TRBD1. The CDR3 is made up of 15 amino acids. J lost 4 bases, V lost 7 bases, and 11 bases had no gene match. The DNA for the CDR3 is TGTGCCAGCACCCGACCCGGACAGGGTGCCACTGAAGCTTTCTTT. Its translation: CASTRPGQGATEAFF.

This clonotype was found a few times. V and J are TRBV4-1 and TRBJ2-3; 7 nucleotides agree with TRBD1. CDR1 is MGHRA, CDR2 YSYEKL, per germline. The CDR3 has 17 residues. J was trimmed by 2 bases and V by 1 base; bases with no gene match: 9. CDR3 sequence reads: CASSQGTWTGTTDTQYF. The CDR3 DNA follows: TGCGCCAGCAGCCAAGGAACCTGGACAGGAACCACAGATACGCAGTATTTT.

This clonotype was recorded a few times. The chain uses TRBV30 and TRBJ1-5; possibly TRBD1 for D (5 bases). This CDR3 has 14 residues. Trimming took 3 bases from V and 4 from J, leaving 13 bases between them. Germline CDR1 reads GTSNPN; CDR2 reads SVGIG (reference sequence). CDR3 sequence reads: CAWSRAPENQPQHF. The CDR3, as DNA: TGTGCCTGGAGCAGGGCTCCTGAAAATCAGCCCCAGCATTTT.

This clonotype has at least ten counts. This chain links TRBV9 with TRBJ2-1; 15 nucleotides line up with TRBD2. The CDR3 length is 18 residues. Germline CDR1 and CDR2: SGDLS and YYNGEE. Trimming at V came to 1 base and at J to 9 bases, leaving 11 bases not matched to a gene. CDR3 bases: TGTGCCAGCAGCGTATCCTCCCGGACTAGCGGGAGGGGGGTTGAGCAGTTCTTC. It encodes CASSVSSRTSGRGVEQFF. Drawing the rest from reference TRBV9 and TRBJ2-1, the complete variable domain is DSGVTQTPKHLITATGQRVTLRCSPRSGDLSVYWYQQSLDQGLQFLIQYYNGEERAKGNILERFSAQQFPDLHSELNLSSLELGDSALYFCASSVSSRTSGRGVEQFFGPGTRLTVL.

This rearrangement joins TRBV5-1 to TRBJ1-1; 8 bases line up with TRBD1. This CDR3 comprises 13 residues. The V gene end was trimmed by 3 bases and the J gene end by 3 bases; junction bases not matched to a gene: 1. Germline V gene lookup returns CDR1 SGHRS and CDR2 YFSETQ. CDR3 protein: CASSSDRDTEAFF. DNA for the CDR3: TGCGCCAGCAGCTCGGACAGGGACACTGAAGCTTTCTTT.

Only a few counts were recorded for this clonotype. This sequence may be a read error, since a much larger clone differs from it by one base. The chain joins TRBV20-1 to TRBJ2-3, with TRBD2 matching over 8 bases. Germline loops: CDR1 DFQATT, CDR2 SNEGSKA (reference sequence). The CDR3 spans 14 residues. The CDR3 nucleotides are TGCGGTGCCCCACTAGCGGCTAGCACAGATACGCAGTATTTT. Translation: CGAPLAASTDTQYF.

This clonotype was detected many times. CDR3 amino acids: CASRQGVGQPQHF. The CDR3 region has the DNA TGCGCCAGCAGGCAGGGGGTTGGTCAGCCCCAGCATTTT. The rearrangement uses TRBV5-1 and TRBJ1-5; 7 nucleotides match TRBD1. This CDR3 spans 13 amino acids. Germline CDR1 reads SGHRS; CDR2 reads YFSETQ. V trimming: 5 bases; J trimming: 6 bases; junction bases outside the gene matches: 5. The full variable domain, rest sourced from reference TRBV5-1 and TRBJ1-5, is KAGVTQTPRYLIKTRGQQVTLSCSPISGHRSVSWYQQTPGQGLQFLFEYFSETQRNKGNFPGRFSGRQFSNSRSEMNVSTLELGDSALYLCASRQGVGQPQHFGDGTRLSIL.